This T cell receptor beta chain comes out of a study of T cells in Graves' hyperthyroidism and ophthalmopathy (dated by TCRdb to the late 2010s). In terms of the full investigation: Peripheral blood was sampled at the time of initial diagnosis, prior to any treatment. TCR V-J signatures able to tell the groups apart were searched for in a discovery cohort of some 97 patients, of whom around 43 had Graves' ophthalmopathy and around 58 had stable Graves' hyperthyroidism. Prospective prediction of ophthalmopathy was tested in an independent validation cohort of 18 to 20 hyperthyroidism patients and some 17 patients who later progressed to ophthalmopathy. For training and testing, the 110 or so patients in the discovery cohort were randomly divided in a 7:3 ratio. In more than 5 Graves' hyperthyroidism patients, the study also compared T-cell repertoires from thyroid tissue with T-cell repertoires from blood. After blood sampling, hyperthyroidism patients were treated with methimazole at a starting dose of 30 mg daily, and ophthalmopathy patients were treated with high-dose intravenous methylprednisolone. The paper reports TCR Vbeta CDR3 sequencing of some 140 peripheral blood samples: 43 ophthalmopathy, roughly 74 hyperthyroidism and around 17 progressor patients. Findings and caveats that apply to the study as a whole: No statistical method was used to fix the sample size in advance, and group allocation was not hidden from the investigators. In validation, the model predicted progression to ophthalmopathy with approximately 70% sensitivity and 72% to 85% specificity, a median of about 6 months before onset. Most expanded thyroid clonotypes (frequency above 0.001) were also found in blood, which suggests that blood repertoires may mirror thyroid immune responses. A model built on a 13 V-J signature distinguished ophthalmopathy from stable hyperthyroidism, reaching around 87% sensitivity and around 82% specificity in cross-validation and 80%/75% in testing.

In the ophthalmopathy patients, disease was moderately to severely active, with a Clinical Activity Score of 3 or more, a NOSPECS grade of 4 or more, and a duration of less than 3 months. Any patient with an uncontrolled infection, another autoimmune disease, pregnancy or lactation was excluded. Diagnoses were established on the basis of clinical symptoms, serum thyroxine and TRAb, thyroid ultrasound, and orbital computed tomography. Ficoll-Paque density gradient centrifugation was used to isolate PBMCs from about 10 ml of fresh peripheral blood. Total RNA was extracted with Trizol reagent, and quality was checked on an Agilent 2100 Bioanalyzer. TCR beta CDR3 regions were amplified from RNA transcripts. The TCR CDR3 was subjected to a first round of RT-PCR using the HTBI primer set and the Qiagen OneStep RT-PCR kit. A second multiplex PCR round built the libraries, followed by size selection and purification. Sequencing of the libraries was done on an Illumina HiSeq2000 using paired-end 100 bp reads. In the original analysis: SOAPnuke was used to process the raw data, removing reads that contained adapters or uncalled bases, had a mean Phred below 15, or lacked an exact match to the constant primer or identifier. High-quality paired reads were merged with COPE v1.2.5, and unique nucleotide sequences were defined as clonotypes. MiTCR v1.1 was used to align clonotypes to the IMGT TRBV, TRBD and TRBJ reference segments. Analysis was restricted to V-J combinations with a frequency above 0.0001, which covered about 99% of repertoires. The TCS score was defined as F50 (clonal expansion) divided by E x V (chaos), with BLOSUM62-based TCRdist calculated between CDR3 peptides within each V-J. Welch's t-statistics and random forest reduced some 510 V-J features to fewer than 15, which were used in a naive Bayes classifier (R e1071). TCRdb applied fastp at Q25 and MiXCR to the public reads, then kept only in-frame beta chains. Each entry is one CDR3 protein sequence, shown with its most common DNA and genes. The V and J calls and clone size come from TCRdb's table, not from the authors' own analysis. The sample records some 500,000 distinct CDR3 sequences, 15% to 20% of which are singletons. The ten biggest clones cover roughly 29% of the sample.

This clonotype was seen repeatedly, ten times or more. The clone's antigen remains unknown. Per-nucleotide qualities are absent, and no much larger clonotype sits a single base away. The CDR3 numbers 13 residues from cysteine through phenylalanine. The kept DNA is CDR3 alone, 39 bases in frame from the first base. V is reduced by 4 bases and J by 3 bases, leaving a spacing of 10 bases between them. From the germline V gene, CDR1 is SNHLY and CDR2 is FYNNEI. This TCR came from a woman in her thirties with Graves' ophthalmopathy. What was sequenced was blood. The V gene is TRBV2 and the J gene is TRBJ2-7, with no reliable assignment of the D segment. The CDR3 reads CASSAYRDYEQYF. DNA sequence: TGTGCCAGCAGTGCCTACAGAGACTACGAGCAGTACTTC.